The clone carrying this T cell receptor (beta chain) appeared many times. As yet, its antigen is unknown. These data come from a study of blood T cells in healthy people across ages. CDR3 length: 13 residues. V shed 6 bases, J shed 9 bases, and the junction held 6 bases outside the gene matches. Looked up from germline, CDR1 is ENHRY and CDR2 is SYGVKD. Next came a second PCR, run for about 6 to 12 cycles, which used a sample-barcoded 5' primer along with a J-beta primer mix. TCRdb reprocessed the 5' RACE reads via MiXCR and lists one record per CDR3 protein. The data hold around 1,700,000 distinct CDR3 sequences, with 28% observed a single time. Whole-study results and caveats: The lack of PBMC sorting stopped any conclusive naive versus antigen-experienced comparison. Naive CD4+ cells and diversity were both higher in long-lived donors than in aged donors.

Those donating, healthy Caucasian individuals from Russia, were aged roughly 6 to 90. This TCR derives from a woman aged 25 to 39 in good health. The chain combines TRBV10-3 with TRBJ2-1; 9 bases are a match to TRBD2. The specimen sequenced was blood. The CDR3 spells CAIRREGVGEQFF. In DNA, the CDR3 is TGTGCCATCAGGCGGGAGGGCGTCGGTGAGCAGTTCTTC.